These 9 T cell receptor beta chains came from one sample sequenced in a study of blood T cells in healthy people across ages (dated by TCRdb to about 2015). Library creation used 5' RACE. The reads were generated on an Illumina HiSeq 2500. A second about 7 to 11 cycle PCR used a sample-barcoded 5' primer and a J-beta primer mix. TCRdb passed the public sequencing reads through fastp at Q25 and MiXCR, retaining productive beta sequences. Each record represents a unique CDR3 protein, reported with the most common genes and DNA among its rows. The sample table holds 450,000 to 650,000 distinct CDR3 sequences, of which around 24% were seen once. The ten largest clones capture around 10% of the sample. This same sample was also taken into another study, of T cells of mothers and their children.

What was sequenced was blood. All receptors come from a boy aged 10-17 years in good health.

This clonotype was seen ten or more times. A junction end diverges from the germline sequence, so it may reflect a read error. This rearrangement joins TRBV7-9 to TRBJ2-7, with D possibly being TRBD2 (5 bases). The length of the CDR3 is 12 residues. The germline CDR1 and CDR2 sequences are SEHNR and FQNEAQ (reference sequence). The CDR3 nucleotides read TGCGCCAGCAGCCAAGATCGGGGCGAGCAGTACTTC. Its translation: CASSQDRGEQYF.

This clonotype was counted between two and nine times. The V and J genes are TRBV6-5 and TRBJ2-5; unclear D gene. V was trimmed by 0 bases and J by 7 bases, leaving 12 bases between them. The CDR3 consists of 14 residues. The germline V gene has CDR1 MNHEY and CDR2 SVGAGI. The CDR3 loop reads CASSYSLVDATQYF. Written as DNA, the CDR3 is TGTGCCAGCAGTTACTCCCTAGTGGATGCGACCCAGTACTTC.

This clonotype has a handful of counts. This rearrangement joins TRBV10-3 to TRBJ2-7; D call uncertain. Trimming stripped 0 bases from V and 2 bases from J, with 8 bases between. Germline values: CDR1 ENHRY, CDR2 SYGVKD. This CDR3 is 14 amino acids long. CDR3 nucleotide sequence: TGTGCCATCAGTGAGTCCCTGACAACCTACGAGCAGTACTTC. This encodes CAISESLTTYEQYF.

This clonotype was found a few times. V usage is TRBV12-5 and J usage is TRBJ2-2; 8 bases agree with TRBD2. From germline, CDR1 is LGHNT and CDR2 FRNRAP. The CDR3 sequence is 15 residues long. J gave up 5 bases and V 3 bases, and 5 bases lay outside the gene matches. The CDR3 protein is CASGFGGAGTGELFF. The DNA of the CDR3 is TGTGCTAGTGGTTTCGGGGGGGCCGGTACCGGGGAGCTGTTTTTT. The whole variable domain, filled in from reference TRBV12-5 and TRBJ2-2, reads DARVTQTPRHKVTEMGQEVTMRCQPILGHNTVFWYRQTMMQGLELLAYFRNRAPLDDSGMPKDRFSAEMPDATLATLKIQPSEPRDSAVYFCASGFGGAGTGELFFGEGSRLTVL.

This clonotype was counted a few times. This chain joins TRBV7-9 and TRBJ2-7; 8 bases agree with TRBD1. Germline V CDR1 and CDR2: SEHNR, FQNEAQ (reference sequence). The CDR3 covers 14 residues. The trim removed 5 bases at V and 1 base at J, leaving 4 bases unmatched. The CDR3: CASSAGQESYEQYF. For the CDR3, the DNA is TGTGCCAGCAGCGCGGGACAGGAGTCCTACGAGCAGTACTTC.

This clonotype turned up a few times. The genes are TRBV5-8 and TRBJ2-5; D is unresolved. The CDR3 is made up of 14 amino acids. Germline CDR1 reads SGHTS; CDR2 reads YDEGEE. The germline V and J ends were trimmed by 0 bases and 2 bases, with 8 bases remaining between them. As DNA, the CDR3 is TGTGCCAGCAGCTTGGTGCACCTACAAGAGACCCAGTACTTC. Encoded protein: CASSLVHLQETQYF.

This clonotype was observed at least ten times. The chain couples TRBV7-9 to TRBJ1-2; D not resolved. V lost 1 base and J lost 2, with 5 bases in between. CDR1 and CDR2 from the germline V gene are SEHNR and FQNEAQ (reference sequence). The length of the CDR3 is 13 residues. Here the CDR3 DNA reads TGTGCCAGCAGCTTAGAGACGAACTATGGCTACACCTTC. Protein: CASSLETNYGYTF.

This clonotype was found a few times. The gene calls are TRBV6-2 or TRBV6-3 and TRBJ2-2; 8 nucleotides match TRBD1. The germline CDR1 and CDR2 sequences are MNHEY and SVGEGT. The CDR3 totals 18 residues. The V gene end was trimmed by 6 bases and the J gene end by 0 bases; junction bases not matched to a gene: 12. CDR3: CASRYPSRGLANTGELFF. The CDR3 nucleotides read TGTGCCAGCAGATATCCCTCCAGGGGGCTGGCGAACACCGGGGAGCTGTTTTTT.

This clonotype was detected only a few times. The V call is TRBV6-6, the J call TRBJ2-7, with a possible D match to TRBD2 (5 bases). Trimming took 4 bases from V and 0 from J, leaving 13 bases between them. Germline V CDR1 and CDR2: MNHNY, SVGAGI (reference sequence). The CDR3 runs 15 residues. The CDR3 spells CASSFPGISSYEQYF. Written as DNA, the CDR3 is TGTGCCAGCAGTTTCCCCGGGATTAGCTCCTACGAGCAGTACTTC.